Below are 26 T cell receptor beta chains sequenced from a single sample in a study of blood T cell repertoires in COVID-19. Assay: immunoSEQ multiplex PCR; the TCRdb copy retains only in-frame clones and omits some. This table has under 350,000 clones, 89% appearing once. Sequencing was performed on PBMCs or T cells enriched from blood (not recorded which). These receptors were taken from a woman in her thirties or forties who had recovered from COVID-19.

As DNA, the CDR3 is TGTGCCAGCAGTTCCACTAGCGGGGGGAACGGCAATGAGCAGTTCTTC. This codes for CASSSTSGGNGNEQFF. The chain uses TRBV6-5 and TRBJ2-1; 12 bases fit TRBD2. This CDR3 contains 16 residues. CDR1 MNHEY and CDR2 SVGAGI come from the germline V gene. With 4 bases clipped from V and 6 bases from J, the junction kept 7 bases outside the gene matches.

The chain links TRBV7-3 to TRBJ2-1, with TRBD2 matching 8 bases. Per germline, CDR1 SGHTA and CDR2 FQGTGA. V lost 2 bases and J lost 3; bases outside the gene matches: 6. The CDR3 extends over 16 amino acids. The CDR3 nucleotides read TGTGCCAGCAGCTTAGCGCTAAGCGGGAGCTACAATGAGCAGTTCTTC. Its translation: CASSLALSGSYNEQFF.

The rearrangement uses TRBV1 and TRBJ2-3; the tabulated D call, TRBD2, remains unverified against the DNA. TRBV1 is shown as a pseudogene. The CDR3 sequence is 14 residues long. CDR3 sequence: CTPTSGGSADTQYF. For the CDR3, the DNA is TGCACCCCCACTAGCGGGGGGAGCGCAGATACGCAGTATTTT.

V and J are TRBV29-1 and TRBJ1-2, with TRBD1 matching over 10 bases. Germline trimming cut 0 bases from V and 4 bases from J; bases unmatched to any gene: 8. The germline gives CDR1 SQVTM, CDR2 ANQGSEA. The CDR3 is 16 amino acids. CDR3 amino acids: CSVEDGSWTGGYGYTF. CDR3 coding DNA: TGCAGCGTTGAAGATGGTTCTTGGACAGGGGGCTATGGCTACACCTTC.

The chain has TRBV29-1 and TRBJ2-1; TRBD1 agrees at 7 bases. Germline assignment: CDR1 SQVTM and CDR2 ANQGSEA. The CDR3 is made up of 14 amino acids. V gave up 2 bases and J gave up 5 bases; unmatched junction bases: 6. The CDR3 coding sequence is TGCAGCGTTGAACCTCACGACAGGGACAATGAGCAGTTCTTC. It codes for CSVEPHDRDNEQFF.

The rearrangement links TRBV3-1 (or the pseudogene TRBV3-2) to TRBJ1-5; possibly TRBD1 for D (6 bases). Trimming left V 4 bases short and J 0 bases short, with 10 bases between. CDR1 is LGHDT, CDR2 YNNKEL, per germline (reference sequence). This CDR3 is 15 amino acids long. The CDR3: CASSPRGGSNQPQHF. CDR3 nucleotides: TGTGCCAGCAGCCCCCGAGGGGGTAGCAATCAGCCCCAGCATTTT.

V is TRBV9 and J is TRBJ1-3; 8 bases map to TRBD1. The V and J ends lost 3 bases and 2 bases, in that order; junction bases with no gene match: 1. Per germline, CDR1 SGDLS and CDR2 YYNGEE. CDR3 length: 14 amino acids. CDR3 in amino acids: CASSEGQAGNTIYF. The CDR3 DNA reads as TGTGCCAGCAGCGAGGGACAGGCTGGAAACACCATATATTTT.

CDR3 region: CASSRGQGVDEQYF. The CDR3 region has the DNA TGCGCCAGCAGCCGGGGGCAGGGGGTCGACGAGCAGTACTTC. V and J are TRBV4-1 and TRBJ2-7; the match to TRBD1 covers 7 bases. V gave up 4 bases and J gave up 5 bases; unmatched junction bases: 8. The germline V gene has CDR1 MGHRA and CDR2 YSYEKL. The CDR3 sequence is 14 residues long.

The rearrangement links TRBV29-1 to TRBJ1-4, with TRBD1 as a possible D gene (5 bases). V was shortened by 7 bases and J by 8 bases, with 14 bases between the two germline ends. This CDR3 is built from 12 residues. The germline V gene has CDR1 SQVTM and CDR2 ANQGSEA. CDR3 bases: TGCAGCGCCGGGGGTTTATCAGAAAAACTGTTTTTT. Protein: CSAGGLSEKLFF.

This chain links TRBV30 with TRBJ2-7; D possibly corresponds to TRBD2 (5 bases). The germline V gene has CDR1 GTSNPN and CDR2 SVGIG (reference sequence). This CDR3 comprises 12 residues. The V gene lost 3 bases and the J gene lost 7 bases, with 13 bases spanning the gap. CDR3 region: CAWSVFGSEQYF. In DNA, the CDR3 is TGTGCCTGGAGCGTTTTTGGGAGTGAGCAGTACTTC.

This chain links TRBV7-2 with TRBJ1-4; 7 bases fit TRBD1. There are 17 residues in the CDR3. The V gene's germline CDR1 is SGHTA and CDR2 FQGNSA. The ends lost 5 bases at V and 10 bases at J; junction bases unmatched: 19. The CDR3 spells CASSQPGQSSGVAKLFF. In DNA form, the CDR3 reads TGTGCCAGCAGCCAACCGGGACAGTCCTCCGGAGTGGCAAAACTGTTTTTT.

This clone was picked up a small number of times. The chain employs TRBV19 and TRBJ1-2; the match to TRBD1 covers 8 bases. Germline V gives CDR1 LNHDA, CDR2 SQIVND (reference sequence). The CDR3 totals 14 residues. Trimming took 5 bases from V and 5 from J; bases not matched to a gene: 7. This CDR3 reads CASSPRQGNYGYTF. The DNA for the CDR3 is TGTGCCAGTAGTCCACGACAGGGGAATTATGGCTACACCTTC.

The chain recombines TRBV7-2 with TRBJ2-5; TRBD2 might be the D (5 bases). Trimming pared 1 base from V and 7 bases from J, leaving 13 bases between. Per germline, CDR1 SGHTA and CDR2 FQGNSA. The CDR3 spans 14 residues. The CDR3 protein is CASSLDSGLPTQYF. The CDR3 region has the DNA TGTGCCAGCAGCTTAGATTCAGGACTCCCGACCCAGTACTTC.

This chain uses TRBV2 with TRBJ2-7, with TRBD2 as a possible D gene (5 bases). The ends were cut back, 4 bases at V and 7 bases at J, with 8 bases in the middle. Germline assignment: CDR1 SNHLY and CDR2 FYNNEI. The CDR3 covers 11 residues. The CDR3 protein is CASSVAQEQYF. Here the CDR3 DNA reads TGTGCCAGCAGTGTAGCGCAGGAGCAGTACTTC.

The chain joins TRBV5-1 to TRBJ1-6, with D hard to call. The length of the CDR3 is 18 residues. CDR1 is SGHRS and CDR2 is YFSETQ in the germline V gene. V lost 2 bases and J lost 8, with 23 bases in between. The CDR3 loop is CASSLGGIKGQRDSPLHF. DNA for the CDR3: TGCGCCAGCAGCTTAGGTGGGATCAAGGGCCAGAGGGATTCACCCCTCCACTTT.

The chain joins TRBV19 to TRBJ1-5; 7 positions agree with TRBD1. The CDR3 consists of 17 residues. The V gene end was trimmed by 3 bases and the J gene end by 0 bases; junction bases not matched to a gene: 8. CDR1 is LNHDA and CDR2 is SQIVND in the germline V gene (reference sequence). The CDR3 loop reads CASSMADRPDSNQPQHF. CDR3 in DNA: TGTGCCAGTAGTATGGCGGACAGGCCGGATAGCAATCAGCCCCAGCATTTT. The full variable domain, with the rest looked up from reference TRBV19 and TRBJ1-5, is DGGITQSPKYLFRKEGQNVTLSCEQNLNHDAMYWYRQDPGQGLRLIYYSQIVNDFQKGDIAEGYSVSREKKESFPLTVTSAQKNPTAFYLCASSMADRPDSNQPQHFGDGTRLSIL.

The CDR3 DNA is TGTGCCAGCAGTGAAAACCCCAGAGGGACTAATGAAAAACTGTTTTTT. Protein: CASSENPRGTNEKLFF. The rearrangement uses TRBV6-1 and TRBJ1-4; unclear D gene. Germline CDR1 and CDR2: MNHNS and SASEGT. Trimming took off 2 bases at V and 2 bases at J, with 12 bases between the two ends. The CDR3 runs 16 residues.

V is TRBV3-1 (or the pseudogene TRBV3-2) and J is TRBJ2-3; 8 nucleotides match TRBD2. The CDR3 spans 14 residues. Germline V lookup: CDR1 LGHDT, CDR2 YNNKEL (reference sequence). V shed 2 bases, J shed 5 bases, and the junction held 3 bases outside the gene matches. The DNA of the CDR3 is TGTGCCAGCAGCCAACTCGGGACTAGAGATACGCAGTATTTT. It specifies CASSQLGTRDTQYF.

The rearrangement links TRBV7-9 to TRBJ2-3; D is undetermined. From germline, CDR1 is SEHNR and CDR2 FQNEAQ (reference sequence). The V end was cut by 2 bases, the J end by 5 bases, with 14 bases between. The CDR3 runs to 15 residues. The CDR3 sequence is CASSLLQTWKDTQYF. The CDR3, as DNA: TGTGCCAGCAGCTTACTCCAGACTTGGAAAGATACGCAGTATTTT.

V gene TRBV6-2 or TRBV6-3 combines with J gene TRBJ1-1, with D possibly TRBD1 on 5 matching bases. The germline CDR1 and CDR2 sequences are MNHEY and SVGEGT. V gave up 4 bases and J gave up 5 bases, with 11 bases separating them. The CDR3 loop spans 13 amino acids. CDR3 protein: CASSFSGRTEAFF. The CDR3 coding sequence is TGTGCCAGCAGTTTCTCAGGGAGGACTGAAGCTTTCTTT.

A word on this clone: The sample carries other DNA sequences with the same CDR3. The gene calls are TRBV19 and TRBJ1-6, with 9 bases aligning to TRBD1. Germline lookup yields CDR1 LNHDA and CDR2 SQIVND (reference sequence). J was trimmed by 7 bases and V by 3 bases; bases with no gene match: 7. CDR3 length equals 16 residues. The CDR3 DNA is TGTGCCAGTAGTATCGGGGGCGGACAGGGGAATTCACCCCTCCACTTT. Translating gives CASSIGGGQGNSPLHF.

The chain joins TRBV5-1 to TRBJ2-7; 7 bases align to TRBD2. J was trimmed by 12 bases and V by 4 bases; bases with no gene match: 13. Germline values: CDR1 SGHRS, CDR2 YFSETQ. There are 13 residues in the CDR3. The DNA for the CDR3 is TGCGCCAGCAGCAGTTCGGGAGGTTCGGGTACGTACTTC. It encodes CASSSSGGSGTYF.

V gene TRBV7-9 combines with J gene TRBJ2-3; 8 bases map to TRBD2. CDR3 length: 18 residues. Germline CDR1 is SEHNR and CDR2 is FQNEAQ (reference sequence). V lost 3 bases, J lost 6 bases, and 17 bases stayed unmatched. CDR3 sequence (DNA): TGTGCCAGCAGCTTGAGGTTTGGGGGAGCGGGAGACTGGGATACGCAGTATTTT. It translates to CASSLRFGGAGDWDTQYF.

DNA of the CDR3: TGTGCCAGTAATGAGGTTTGGAATTCACCCCTCCACTTT. Translation gives CASNEVWNSPLHF. The chain uses TRBV2 and TRBJ1-6; D ambiguous. The CDR3 contains 13 residues. V lost 9 bases, J lost 7 bases, and 13 bases lay in between. Germline V gene sequence: CDR1 SNHLY, CDR2 FYNNEI.

The V gene is TRBV3-1 (or the pseudogene TRBV3-2), the J gene TRBJ1-2; D perhaps matches TRBD1 (6 bases). This CDR3 spans 15 amino acids. Germline CDR1 reads LGHDT; CDR2 reads YNNKEL (reference sequence). V was shortened by 0 bases and J by 6 bases, with 14 bases between the two germline ends. The CDR3 region is CASSQDSSGDDGYTF. The CDR3 region has the DNA TGTGCCAGCAGCCAAGACTCCTCAGGGGATGATGGCTACACCTTC.

The chain recombines TRBV18 with TRBJ1-2; possibly TRBD1 for D (5 bases). CDR3 length equals 13 residues. Deletions cut 5 bases from V and 7 bases from J, with 14 bases between. Germline lookup yields CDR1 KGHSH and CDR2 LQKENI. CDR3 protein: CASSTETDSGYTF. The CDR3 DNA sequence: TGTGCCAGCTCAACTGAGACAGACAGTGGCTACACCTTC.